What follows is one TCR beta chain and its context. Its antigen is undetermined. 13 Jbeta primers and 60 Vbeta primers were used for the PCR. Libraries were prepared by immunoSEQ multiplex PCR; TCRdb keeps only in-frame clonotypes and omits some of them. The sample has 160,000 or so clones, roughly 78% seen once. This sample stems from a study of cytomegalovirus exposure and HLA in healthy donors. The ends lost 6 bases at V and 4 bases at J; junction bases unmatched: 5. The CDR3 sequence is 13 residues long. CDR1 is LNHNV and CDR2 is YYDKDF in the germline V gene (reference sequence). General study findings and limits: At a 0.05 false discovery rate, a later analysis found over 15,000 TCR beta sequences to be associated with HLA alleles. As a later analysis showed, several of the most significant clusters appeared to be linked to common viral pathogens. In vitro checks showed that a few CMV-associated chains really do target CMV antigens.

The origin of this receptor is a woman aged 40 to 50 in good health and CMV-seronegative. The source material was PBMCs. The chain recombines TRBV15 with TRBJ2-7; TRBD2 agrees at 8 bases. The CDR3 DNA sequence: TGTGCCACCAGGTTCCGGGGGGGGTACGAGCAGTACTTC. Protein: CATRFRGGYEQYF.